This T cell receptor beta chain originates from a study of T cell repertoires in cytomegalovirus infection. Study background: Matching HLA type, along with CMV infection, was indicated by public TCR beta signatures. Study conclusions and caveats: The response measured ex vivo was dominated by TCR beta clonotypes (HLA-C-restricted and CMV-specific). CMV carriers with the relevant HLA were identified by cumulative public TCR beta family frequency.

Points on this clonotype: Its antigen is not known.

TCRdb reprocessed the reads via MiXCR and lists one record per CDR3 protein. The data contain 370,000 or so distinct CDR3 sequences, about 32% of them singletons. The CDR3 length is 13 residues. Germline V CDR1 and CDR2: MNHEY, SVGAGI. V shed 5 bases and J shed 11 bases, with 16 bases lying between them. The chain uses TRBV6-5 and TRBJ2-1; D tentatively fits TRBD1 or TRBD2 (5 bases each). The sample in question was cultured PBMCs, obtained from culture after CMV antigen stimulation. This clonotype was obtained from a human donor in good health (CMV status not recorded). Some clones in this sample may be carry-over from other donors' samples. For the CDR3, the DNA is TGTGCCAGCAGTCGTGGGACCGCCGGGAAGCAGTTCTTC. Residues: CASSRGTAGKQFF.